This T cell receptor (beta chain) came from a study of T cell responses to AZD1222 COVID-19 vaccine. Produced via immunoSEQ multiplex PCR; TCRdb's table is partial and in-frame only. Of approximately 120,000 clones listed, around 87% are singletons. Germline lookup yields CDR1 LGHNA and CDR2 YSLEER. V gave up 1 base and J gave up 0 bases, with 6 bases separating them. CDR3 length equals 15 residues. Details on this clone: As yet, its antigen is unknown.

Overall study findings and caveats: Clonal diversity was possibly underestimated; the donors were predominantly white British and more often female.

The chain links TRBV4-3 to TRBJ1-4; tentatively, D is TRBD1 (5 bases). The sequence was obtained from an adult in good health. This specimen was peripheral blood, taken on day 0 of AZD1222 vaccination. The CDR3 DNA follows: TGCGCCAGCAGCCAAGCGGGGGCAACTAATGAAAAACTGTTTTTT. Translation: CASSQAGATNEKLFF.